These 24 T cell receptor beta chains were sequenced from one sample in a study of blood T cell dynamics during melanoma immunotherapy (dated by TCRdb to 2020 to 2022). The time point label corresponds to: week 3, after first cycle of checkpoint inhibitor. Libraries were built with the immunoSEQ multiplex PCR assay. TCRdb took over this immuneACCESS table, retaining in-frame rearrangements with V and J assigned. Such tables are incomplete; in checked studies, under half of the missing clones stem from an unresolved V gene, and the remainder is unexplained. This sample comprises 7,500 to 10,000 clones, approximately 90% of them detected only once. Of the sample, about 5.7% falls within the top ten clones. Sequenced here: blood, sampled from a patient treated with checkpoint blockade. Receptor source: a human donor with melanoma.

This chain uses TRBV30 with TRBJ2-6, with 9 bases lining up with TRBD1. V was pared by 3 bases and J by 3 bases, with 9 bases of the junction left unmatched. Germline CDR1 is GTSNPN and CDR2 is SVGIG (reference sequence). This CDR3 has 17 amino acids. CDR3 amino acids: CAWRATGGIYGANVLTF. The CDR3 coding sequence is TGTGCCTGGAGGGCTACAGGGGGCATATATGGGGCCAACGTCCTGACTTTC.

V gene TRBV6-1 combines with J gene TRBJ2-3; TRBD2 aligns across 7 bases. The CDR3 is made up of 15 amino acids. The germline V gene has CDR1 MNHNS and CDR2 SASEGT. V shed 2 bases, J shed 1 base, and the junction held 3 bases outside the gene matches. The CDR3 DNA sequence: TGTGCCAGCAGTGAAAGGGGAGGGGGCACAGATACGCAGTATTTT. Amino acid sequence: CASSERGGGTDTQYF.

The chain couples TRBV28 to TRBJ1-5; the match to TRBD1 covers 8 bases. In germline, CDR1 is MDHEN, CDR2 SYDVKM. V shed 6 bases and J 4 bases; nucleotides not matched to a gene: 8. The CDR3 loop spans 15 amino acids. Written as DNA, the CDR3 is TGTGCCAGCAGCCTTGACAGGGGCTTGAATCAGCCCCAGCATTTT. Translating it yields CASSLDRGLNQPQHF.

The genes are TRBV10-3 and TRBJ1-2, with 7 bases that match TRBD1. The CDR3 spans 14 residues. Trimming removed 5 bases from V and 8 bases from J; junction bases left unmatched: 11. Per germline, CDR1 ENHRY and CDR2 SYGVKD. CDR3 coding DNA: TGTGCCATCAGTCAGACAGGGTTAAGCGGGGGCTACACCTTC. This translates into CAISQTGLSGGYTF.

The genes are TRBV7-2 and TRBJ1-6; 7 bases match TRBD1. CDR3 length: 15 residues. V lost 4 bases, J lost 10 bases, and 10 bases stayed unmatched. Per the germline V gene, CDR1 is SGHTA and CDR2 is FQGNSA. CDR3 nucleotide sequence: TGTGCCAGCAGCTCAAACCCGGGACAGTCGTCACCCCTCCACTTT. Translated: CASSSNPGQSSPLHF.

The chain has TRBV12-5 and TRBJ1-2, with TRBD1 matching over 10 bases. Per germline, CDR1 LGHNT and CDR2 FRNRAP. Losses at the gene ends were 5 bases for V and 1 base for J; bases not matched to a gene: 7. CDR3 length equals 16 residues. The CDR3: CASGGRTGGYNYGYTF. The CDR3 DNA sequence: TGTGCTAGTGGTGGGAGGACAGGGGGGTATAACTATGGCTACACCTTC.

The CDR3 DNA sequence: TGTGCCAGCAGCTTGGAAACAGGCGACTATGGCTACACCTTC. It codes for CASSLETGDYGYTF. This sequence joins TRBV5-6 and TRBJ1-2; possibly TRBD1 for D (5 bases). The ends were cut back, 0 bases at V and 3 bases at J, with 9 bases in the middle. The CDR3 consists of 14 residues. Germline lookup yields CDR1 SGHDT and CDR2 YYEEEE.

The genes are TRBV11-2 and TRBJ2-7; 9 bases align to TRBD2. The CDR3 runs 15 residues. Germline V gene data show CDR1 as SGHAT and CDR2 as FQNNGV. V shed 5 bases, J shed 4 bases, and the junction held 9 bases outside the gene matches. CDR3 residues: CASSPTAGGPYEQYF. The CDR3 region has the DNA TGTGCCAGCAGCCCCACGGCGGGAGGGCCGTACGAGCAGTACTTC.

The J gene is TRBJ2-3, the V gene TRBV5-5, with D uncertain. CDR1 and CDR2 from the germline V gene are SGHKS and YYEKEE (reference sequence). The CDR3 spans 12 residues. V shed 3 bases and J shed 5 bases, with 7 bases lying between them. CDR3 region: CASSSNRDTQYF. CDR3 coding DNA: TGTGCCAGCAGCTCAAACCGAGATACGCAGTATTTT.

This clone was seen once. V gene TRBV10-3 combines with J gene TRBJ2-7; TRBD2 agrees at 11 bases. The CDR3 totals 16 residues. CDR1 is ENHRY and CDR2 is SYGVKD in the germline V gene. The V gene end was trimmed by 0 bases and the J gene end by 4 bases; junction bases not matched to a gene: 5. In DNA form, the CDR3 reads TGTGCCATCAGTGAGTCGACGGCTAGCGGGAGGTACGAGCAGTACTTC. It translates to CAISESTASGRYEQYF.

V and J are TRBV7-2 and TRBJ2-1, with 7 nucleotides matching TRBD2. This CDR3 is built from 14 residues. Germline loops: CDR1 SGHTA, CDR2 FQGNSA. V gave up 5 bases and J gave up 3 bases; unmatched junction bases: 4. This CDR3 is CASSPGDYYNEQFF. The DNA of the CDR3 is TGTGCCAGCAGCCCTGGGGACTACTACAATGAGCAGTTCTTC.

The chain joins TRBV29-1 to TRBJ1-1; unclear D gene. Trimming cost V 6 bases and J 1 base, with 9 bases left between them. The CDR3 length is 12 residues. The germline CDR1 and CDR2 sequences are SQVTM and ANQGSEA. As DNA, the CDR3 is TGCAGCGTCAAGCTAGAGAACACTGAAGCTTTCTTT. Its translation is CSVKLENTEAFF.

The chain carries TRBV6-5 and TRBJ2-5, with no clear D. The better agreement between TRBJ2-7 and the DNA end casts doubt on the J call. CDR3 length equals 12 residues. CDR1 is MNHEY, CDR2 SVGAGI, per germline. The CDR3 coding sequence is TGTGCCAGCAGTTACAGTATGGGCGAGCAGTACTTC. This encodes CASSYSMGEQYF.

This clone was picked up one time. This sequence joins TRBV2 and TRBJ1-1; 8 bases map to TRBD1. Germline assignment: CDR1 SNHLY and CDR2 FYNNEI. V gave up 5 bases and J gave up 1 base; unmatched junction bases: 3. The CDR3 is 14 residues long. CDR3 in DNA: TGTGCCAGCAGTCTAGGGACAGGGAACACTGAAGCTTTCTTT. Protein: CASSLGTGNTEAFF.

The rearrangement uses TRBV11-2 and TRBJ1-1; D is possibly TRBD1 (5 bases). CDR3 length: 14 residues. The ends were cut back, 4 bases at V and 1 base at J, with 10 bases in the middle. The germline V gene encodes CDR1 SGHAT and CDR2 FQNNGV. The CDR3 DNA reads as TGTGCCAGCAGCTGGGGACCGGGGAACACTGAAGCTTTCTTT. It translates to CASSWGPGNTEAFF.

The V gene is TRBV10-3, the J gene TRBJ2-1; D is possibly TRBD1 (6 bases). Germline CDR1 is ENHRY and CDR2 is SYGVKD. The CDR3 has 14 residues. Trimming cost V 4 bases and J 7 bases, with 14 bases left between them. The CDR3 here is CAISVSGARNEQFF. CDR3 in DNA: TGTGCCATCAGTGTTTCAGGGGCGCGGAATGAGCAGTTCTTC.

This clone came up once. This sequence joins TRBV5-1 and TRBJ2-5; 9 bases are a match to TRBD2. Germline V gives CDR1 SGHRS, CDR2 YFSETQ. The CDR3 has 14 amino acids. V was clipped by 2 bases and J by 5 bases; unmatched bases: 4. CDR3 residues: CASSFSGSGETQYF. The CDR3 DNA reads TGCGCCAGCAGCTTTAGCGGGAGCGGTGAGACCCAGTACTTC. Looking up the rest from reference TRBV5-1 and TRBJ2-5 gives the full variable domain: KAGVTQTPRYLIKTRGQQVTLSCSPISGHRSVSWYQQTPGQGLQFLFEYFSETQRNKGNFPGRFSGRQFSNSRSEMNVSTLELGDSALYLCASSFSGSGETQYFGPGTRLLVL.

This chain connects TRBV4-2 to TRBJ2-3, with D possibly TRBD2 on 6 matching bases. V lost 1 base and J lost 0, with 8 bases in between. Germline CDR1 and CDR2: LGHNA and YNFKEQ. The CDR3 sequence is 15 residues long. The chain's CDR3 is CASSQAGESTDTQYF. CDR3 nucleotide sequence: TGTGCCAGCAGCCAAGCGGGGGAGAGCACAGATACGCAGTATTTT.

The CDR3: CASRGSMGRFEAFF. CDR3 DNA sequence: TGTGCCAGCAGGGGATCGATGGGACGATTTGAAGCTTTCTTT. The chain links TRBV2 to TRBJ1-1; D might be TRBD1 (5 bases). Per the germline V gene, CDR1 is SNHLY and CDR2 is FYNNEI. The germline V and J ends were trimmed by 6 bases and 7 bases, with 18 bases remaining between them. There are 14 residues in the CDR3.

The CDR3 loop reads CASRWDRVTEAFF. In DNA form, the CDR3 reads TGCGCCAGCCGATGGGACAGGGTAACTGAAGCTTTCTTT. V and J are TRBV5-1 and TRBJ1-1; 9 bases are a match to TRBD1. The CDR3 extends over 13 amino acids. Germline assignment: CDR1 SGHRS and CDR2 YFSETQ. Germline trimming cut 7 bases from V and 5 bases from J; bases unmatched to any gene: 6.

This chain joins TRBV4-1 and TRBJ2-5; 12 bases are shared with TRBD2. The CDR3 runs to 15 residues. With V trimmed by 4 bases and J by 4 bases, 4 bases remained unmatched. Germline values: CDR1 MGHRA, CDR2 YSYEKL. The CDR3 sequence is CASSPTSGGGETQYF. CDR3 nucleotides: TGCGCCAGCAGCCCGACTAGCGGGGGTGGAGAGACCCAGTACTTC.

This clone appeared a single time. V usage is TRBV18 and J usage is TRBJ1-6, with a possible D match to TRBD1 (6 bases). The V and J ends lost 5 bases and 14 bases respectively, with 19 bases between them. The germline gives CDR1 KGHSH, CDR2 LQKENI. This CDR3 spans 14 amino acids. The CDR3 DNA sequence: TGTGCCAGCTCAACAGGGACTGATGCTCCGTCCCTCCACTTT. Its translation: CASSTGTDAPSLHF.

The chain employs TRBV7-3 and TRBJ2-2; D is uncertain. The CDR3 extends over 14 amino acids. In germline, CDR1 is SGHTA, CDR2 FQGTGA. Trimming left V 7 bases short and J 5 bases short, with 14 bases between. The CDR3 spells CASIMNPRTGELFF. The CDR3 nucleotides are TGTGCCAGCATAATGAATCCGAGGACCGGGGAGCTGTTTTTT.

This chain connects TRBV5-1 to TRBJ2-5; TRBD1 agrees at 7 bases. V was pared by 0 bases and J by 4 bases, with 6 bases of the junction left unmatched. Germline V gene sequence: CDR1 SGHRS, CDR2 YFSETQ. This CDR3 has 15 residues. DNA for the CDR3: TGCGCCAGCAGCTTGGTAACAGGGGAAGGAGAGACCCAGTACTTC. Translating it yields CASSLVTGEGETQYF. Combining the CDR3 with reference TRBV5-1 and TRBJ2-5 gives the whole variable domain KAGVTQTPRYLIKTRGQQVTLSCSPISGHRSVSWYQQTPGQGLQFLFEYFSETQRNKGNFPGRFSGRQFSNSRSEMNVSTLELGDSALYLCASSLVTGEGETQYFGPGTRLLVL.